These 29 T cell receptor beta chains came from one sample sequenced in a study of HIV-infected patients and healthy controls. The repertoire came from unfractionated whole blood and reflected all unsorted peripheral T cells. About 480 ng RNA was reverse transcribed with alpha and beta constant-region primers. Separate chain-specific third strand synthesis with multiplexing indices produced the alpha and beta libraries. TCRdb processed the 5' RACE reads anew with MiXCR; each CDR3 protein has one entry. The table shows about 9,600 distinct CDR3 sequences, with 7.3% occurring only once. The sequences come from blood, collected before antiretroviral therapy. The receptors here all came from an adult with HIV infection.

This clonotype was seen repeatedly, ten times or more. V and J are TRBV6-1 and TRBJ2-7, with a possible D match to TRBD2 (6 bases). Trimming shortened V by 8 bases and J by 4 bases, and 18 bases separated the two germline ends. Germline assignment: CDR1 MNHNS and CDR2 SASEGT. The CDR3 covers 14 residues. Here the CDR3 reads CASDPRDSRYEQYF. The CDR3 bases are TGTGCCAGCGACCCCCGGGACTCCCGTTACGAGCAGTACTTC.

The table lists this clonotype with many counts. This chain connects TRBV18 to TRBJ2-1, with D uncertain. This CDR3 spans 13 amino acids. The germline gives CDR1 KGHSH, CDR2 LQKENI. Trimming shortened V by 1 base and J by 9 bases, and 10 bases separated the two germline ends. The CDR3 nucleotides read TGTGCCAGCTCACCACGGGAACGGTCTGAGCAGTTCTTC. The encoded protein is CASSPRERSEQFF.

Notes on this clonotype: This clone may be a read error of a much larger clone one base away. V is TRBV30 and J is TRBJ2-7; D possibly corresponds to TRBD1 (6 bases). This CDR3 contains 13 residues. Per germline, CDR1 GTSNPN and CDR2 SVGIG (reference sequence). Trimming left V 4 bases short and J 2 bases short, with 12 bases between. CDR3 region: CAWTRGGTYEQYF. In nucleotides, the CDR3 is TGTGCCTGGACTAGAGGGGGAACCTACGAGCAGTACTTC.

This clonotype was detected many times. The rearrangement joins TRBV28 to TRBJ2-3; no definite D call. The germline CDR1 and CDR2 sequences are MDHEN and SYDVKM. V lost 5 bases to trimming and J lost 3 bases, with 15 bases between them. The CDR3 extends over 15 amino acids. The CDR3 sequence: CASSTPPSLTDTQYF. The CDR3 coding sequence is TGTGCCAGCAGTACCCCCCCCTCATTAACAGATACGCAGTATTTT.

This clonotype was detected ten times or more. The V and J genes are TRBV7-3 and TRBJ2-1, with 9 bases aligning to TRBD2. The CDR3 is 19 residues long. V gave up 2 bases and J gave up 2 bases; unmatched junction bases: 13. Germline CDR1 and CDR2: SGHTA and FQGTGA. The CDR3 here is CASSLFGGGAVETYNEQFF. The CDR3 nucleotides are TGTGCCAGCAGCTTATTTGGCGGGGGGGCCGTGGAAACCTACAATGAGCAGTTCTTC.

This clonotype has at least ten counts. The chain recombines TRBV11-2 with TRBJ1-4; the D gene is possibly TRBD1 (6 bases). Germline CDR1 reads SGHAT; CDR2 reads FQNNGV. Between the trimmed V and J ends, which lost 5 bases and 8 bases, there was a span of 9 bases. The length of the CDR3 is 12 residues. The CDR3 here is CASSITGEKLFF. CDR3 coding DNA: TGTGCCAGCAGCATTACAGGGGAAAAACTGTTTTTT.

In its sample, this clonotype was seen many times. The chain uses TRBV19 and TRBJ2-2; D is possibly TRBD1 or TRBD2 (5 bases each). This CDR3 has 16 residues. Germline CDR1 and CDR2: LNHDA and SQIVND (reference sequence). The V end was cut by 7 bases, the J end by 1 base, with 16 bases between. CDR3 region: CASTNPQGRNTGELFF. The CDR3 DNA is TGTGCCAGTACTAATCCCCAGGGACGGAACACCGGGGAGCTGTTTTTT.

With regard to this clonotype: Given a much more abundant clone one base away, this may be a read error. V and J are TRBV11-2 and TRBJ2-7; D uncertain. CDR1 SGHAT and CDR2 FQNNGV come from the germline V gene. The V and J ends lost 2 bases and 0 bases respectively, with 11 bases between them. There are 15 residues in the CDR3. The CDR3 region is CASSLTPDSSYEQYF. In DNA, the CDR3 is TGTGCCAGCAGCTTAACCCCTGACTCCTCCTACGAGCAGTACTTC.

At least ten counts were recorded for this clonotype. J is TRBJ2-1 and V is TRBV9, with a tentative D call TRBD2 (7 bases). The CDR3 totals 15 residues. Germline V gene data show CDR1 as SGDLS and CDR2 as YYNGEE. Trimming removed 4 bases at V and 3 bases at J, with 14 bases between. The chain's CDR3 is CASSPRGGYYNEQFF. CDR3 nucleotide sequence: TGTGCCAGCAGCCCTAGGGGGGGGTACTACAATGAGCAGTTCTTC.

This clonotype was seen many times. The chain links TRBV9 to TRBJ2-5, with 14 nucleotides matching TRBD2. J gave up 5 bases and V 4 bases, and 4 bases lay outside the gene matches. The CDR3 spans 15 residues. Germline V gene data show CDR1 as SGDLS and CDR2 as YYNGEE. CDR3 in amino acids: CASSPGLAGEETQYF. The CDR3 region has the DNA TGTGCCAGCAGCCCGGGACTAGCGGGGGAGGAGACCCAGTACTTC.

This clonotype was counted at least ten times. This chain joins TRBV6-2 or TRBV6-3 and TRBJ2-3, with unresolved D. V was cut by 2 bases and J by 2 bases, with 17 bases left in between. CDR1 and CDR2 (germline): MNHEY, SVGEGT. This CDR3 spans 17 amino acids. This CDR3 reads CASSYDGSRHLTDTQYF. DNA for the CDR3: TGTGCCAGCAGTTACGACGGTTCCAGACACCTCACAGATACGCAGTATTTT.

In its sample, this clonotype ranks as large. This chain joins TRBV12-3 or TRBV12-4 and TRBJ2-7, with D perhaps being TRBD1 or TRBD2 (5 bases each). This CDR3 has 14 residues. Trimming removed 6 bases from V and 3 bases from J, with 15 bases in between. Here the CDR3 reads CASSSSGRIYEQYF. The CDR3 bases are TGTGCCAGCAGCTCTTCGGGACGAATCTACGAGCAGTACTTC.

The V call is TRBV6-6, the J call TRBJ1-3; D ambiguous. V lost 7 bases, J lost 0 bases, and 10 bases lay in between. Germline V gene data show CDR1 as MNHNY and CDR2 as SVGAGI (reference sequence). The CDR3 is made up of 14 amino acids. CDR3 nucleotides: TGTGCCAGCAACCAACGGGTCTCTGGAAACACCATATATTTT. Translating it yields CASNQRVSGNTIYF.

This clonotype was seen repeatedly, ten times or more. The chain recombines TRBV30 with TRBJ1-5; no clear D. V lost 1 base and J 3 bases, leaving 13 bases between the germline ends. Germline V CDR1 and CDR2: GTSNPN, SVGIG (reference sequence). There are 15 residues in the CDR3. As DNA, the CDR3 is TGTGCCTGGAGTGGATTGCCAGGACTCAATCAGCCCCAGCATTTT. Protein product: CAWSGLPGLNQPQHF. Variable domain in full (rest from reference TRBV30 and TRBJ1-5): SQTIHQWPATLVQPVGSPLSLECTVEGTSNPNLYWYRQAAGRGLQLLFYSVGIGQISSEVPQNLSASRPQDRQFILSSKKLLLSDSGFYLCAWSGLPGLNQPQHFGDGTRLSIL.

The chain combines TRBV6-2 or TRBV6-3 with TRBJ2-5, with a tentative D call TRBD1 (6 bases). V lost 6 bases, J lost 5 bases, and 13 bases lay in between. The CDR3 consists of 13 residues. Per germline, CDR1 MNHEY and CDR2 SVGEGT. CDR3 residues: CASSRQGPETQYF. CDR3 coding DNA: TGTGCCAGCAGCCGCCAGGGGCCGGAGACCCAGTACTTC.

This clonotype appeared many times. The rearrangement joins TRBV2 to TRBJ2-3; unclear D gene. The germline V gene encodes CDR1 SNHLY and CDR2 FYNNEI. CDR3 size: 14 residues. Trimming left V 0 bases short and J 2 bases short, with 6 bases between. The CDR3 region is CASSEATLTDTQYF. The CDR3 region has the DNA TGTGCCAGCAGTGAAGCGACACTCACAGATACGCAGTATTTT.

In this sample, this clonotype turned up many times. The V and J genes are TRBV19 and TRBJ2-7; D ambiguous. Per the germline V gene, CDR1 is LNHDA and CDR2 is SQIVND (reference sequence). This CDR3 spans 13 amino acids. Trimming stripped 3 bases from V and 2 bases from J, with 8 bases between. DNA of the CDR3: TGTGCCAGTAGTATGGGCAACGCCTACGAGCAGTACTTC. Translated: CASSMGNAYEQYF. The complete variable domain, with remaining parts taken from reference TRBV19 and TRBJ2-7, reads DGGITQSPKYLFRKEGQNVTLSCEQNLNHDAMYWYRQDPGQGLRLIYYSQIVNDFQKGDIAEGYSVSREKKESFPLTVTSAQKNPTAFYLCASSMGNAYEQYFGPGTRLTVT.

This clonotype was detected only a few times. CDR3 loop: CASSAGGADTQYF. In DNA, the CDR3 is TGCGCCAGCAGCGCCGGGGGGGCAGATACGCAGTATTTT. This chain joins TRBV4-1 and TRBJ2-3; 8 nucleotides line up with TRBD2. Germline CDR1 reads MGHRA; CDR2 reads YSYEKL. V lost 5 bases and J lost 4; bases outside the gene matches: 2. The length of the CDR3 is 13 residues.

This clonotype was seen ten or more times. The V call is TRBV18, the J call TRBJ2-3; 7 bases agree with TRBD1. CDR1 is KGHSH and CDR2 is LQKENI in the germline V gene. This CDR3 contains 14 residues. V lost 2 bases, J lost 4 bases, and 3 bases stayed unmatched. In DNA, the CDR3 is TGTGCCAGCTCACCAGAGGGGGCCCCAGATACGCAGTATTTT. This encodes CASSPEGAPDTQYF.

This clonotype was recorded many times. This sequence joins TRBV2 and TRBJ2-3; TRBD2 matches 7 bases. This CDR3 is built from 17 residues. CDR1 and CDR2 (germline): SNHLY, FYNNEI. Trimming at V came to 1 base and at J to 2 bases, leaving 9 bases not matched to a gene. The CDR3 nucleotides are TGTGCCAGCAGTGAAGAGGAGGCGGGGGTCCACACAGATACGCAGTATTTT. This gives the protein CASSEEEAGVHTDTQYF.

There are many counts of this clonotype. The chain carries TRBV19 and TRBJ1-1; D is ambiguous. Trimming removed 7 bases from V and 0 bases from J, with 9 bases in between. This CDR3 spans 13 amino acids. Germline V lookup: CDR1 LNHDA, CDR2 SQIVND (reference sequence). CDR3 amino acids: CASTWTVNTEAFF. The DNA of the CDR3 is TGTGCCAGTACCTGGACCGTGAACACTGAAGCTTTCTTT.

The table lists this clonotype with many counts. The gene calls are TRBV29-1 and TRBJ2-7; D might be TRBD1 (6 bases). The germline V and J ends were trimmed by 3 bases and 4 bases, with 13 bases remaining between them. The CDR3 has 13 amino acids. Germline lookup yields CDR1 SQVTM and CDR2 ANQGSEA. The CDR3 region is CSVDKGTPYEQYF. The DNA for the CDR3 is TGCAGCGTTGATAAAGGGACACCGTACGAGCAGTACTTC.

This clonotype was seen ten or more times. The V call is TRBV2, the J call TRBJ2-3; 9 bases line up with TRBD1. Germline trimming cut 3 bases from V and 2 bases from J; bases unmatched to any gene: 6. Germline loops: CDR1 SNHLY, CDR2 FYNNEI. CDR3 size: 16 residues. CDR3 protein: CASSDPGQGPTDTQYF. The CDR3 DNA reads TGTGCCAGCAGTGACCCGGGACAGGGTCCCACAGATACGCAGTATTTT.

The chain uses TRBV12-3 or TRBV12-4 and TRBJ1-5; no definite D call. V was shortened by 5 bases and J by 6 bases, with 11 bases between the two germline ends. The CDR3 loop spans 13 amino acids. CDR3 sequence: CASSPVYVQPQHF. CDR3 DNA sequence: TGTGCCAGCAGTCCCGTTTATGTTCAGCCCCAGCATTTT.

This clonotype turned up a few times. The chain employs TRBV10-3 and TRBJ1-1; unclear D gene. The CDR3 length is 10 residues. CDR1 ENHRY and CDR2 SYGVKD come from the germline V gene. V was pared by 10 bases and J by 5 bases, with 8 bases between. CDR3 sequence reads: CANGETEAFF. In DNA, the CDR3 is TGTGCCAACGGTGAAACTGAAGCTTTCTTT.

Ten or more counts support this clonotype. The chain employs TRBV9 and TRBJ1-1; 7 bases are shared with TRBD1. This CDR3 region has 13 residues. Germline V gene sequence: CDR1 SGDLS, CDR2 YYNGEE. Trimming cost V 2 bases and J 11 bases; bases outside gene matches: 9. The CDR3 here is CASSVTDREDAFF. CDR3 DNA sequence: TGTGCCAGCAGCGTCACCGACAGGGAAGACGCTTTCTTT.

This clonotype was seen repeatedly, ten times or more. The chain joins TRBV28 to TRBJ2-7; D possibly matches TRBD1 or TRBD2 (5 bases each). Germline loops: CDR1 MDHEN, CDR2 SYDVKM. V shed 2 bases and J shed 0 bases, with 14 bases lying between them. This CDR3 contains 16 residues. The CDR3 sequence is CASSLADSGLSYEQYF. The CDR3 bases are TGTGCCAGCAGTTTAGCAGACAGTGGACTCTCCTACGAGCAGTACTTC.

Comment on this clonotype: This may arise from a read error, as a much more abundant clone is one base away. The chain couples TRBV10-2 to TRBJ1-3; 7 bases map to TRBD1. Germline CDR1 WSHSY, CDR2 SAAADI. The CDR3 covers 17 residues. The chain's CDR3 is CASPVPDRNGSGTTIYF. The CDR3 coding sequence is TGCGCCAGCCCAGTCCCGGACAGGAACGGATCTGGAACCACCATATATTTT.

This clonotype was detected ten times or more. The J gene is TRBJ2-7, the V gene TRBV5-6, with D tentatively TRBD1 (5 bases). V lost 2 bases to trimming and J lost 5 bases, with 8 bases between them. The CDR3 is 12 amino acids. CDR1 and CDR2 (germline): SGHDT, YYEEEE. The CDR3 bases are TGTGCCAGCAGCTTCGGCAGGGACGAGCAGTACTTC. It is translated as CASSFGRDEQYF.